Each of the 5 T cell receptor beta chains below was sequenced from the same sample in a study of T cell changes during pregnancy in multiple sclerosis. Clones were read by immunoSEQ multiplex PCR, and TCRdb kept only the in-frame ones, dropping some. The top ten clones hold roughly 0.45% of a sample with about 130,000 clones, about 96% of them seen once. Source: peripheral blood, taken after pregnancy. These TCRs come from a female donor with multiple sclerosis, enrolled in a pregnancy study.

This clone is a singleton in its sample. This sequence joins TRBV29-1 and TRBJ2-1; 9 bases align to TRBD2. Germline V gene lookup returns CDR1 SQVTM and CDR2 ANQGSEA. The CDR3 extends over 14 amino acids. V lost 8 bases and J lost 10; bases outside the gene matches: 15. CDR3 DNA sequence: TGCAGCCTGGCCCGGACTAGCGATTTCGGCGAGCAGTTCTTC. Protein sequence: CSLARTSDFGEQFF.

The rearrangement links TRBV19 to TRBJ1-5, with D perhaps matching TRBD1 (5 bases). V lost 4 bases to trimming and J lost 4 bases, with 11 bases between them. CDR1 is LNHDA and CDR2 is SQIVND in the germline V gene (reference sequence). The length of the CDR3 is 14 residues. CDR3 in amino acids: CASSTGESNQPQHF. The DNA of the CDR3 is TGTGCCAGTAGTACGGGGGAGTCGAATCAGCCCCAGCATTTT.

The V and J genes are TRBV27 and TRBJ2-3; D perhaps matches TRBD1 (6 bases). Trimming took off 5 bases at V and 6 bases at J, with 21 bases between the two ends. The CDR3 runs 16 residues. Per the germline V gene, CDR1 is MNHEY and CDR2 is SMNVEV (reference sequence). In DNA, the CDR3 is TGTGCCAGCAGTCCCCGGGCCAGGGGAAGGTCCGATACGCAGTATTTT. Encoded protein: CASSPRARGRSDTQYF.

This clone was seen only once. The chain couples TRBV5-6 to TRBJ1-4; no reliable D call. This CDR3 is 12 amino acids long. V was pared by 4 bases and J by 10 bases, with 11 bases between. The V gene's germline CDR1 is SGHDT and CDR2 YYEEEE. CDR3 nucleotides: TGTGCCAGCAGCCTGCCGGAGGGAAAACTGTTTTTT. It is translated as CASSLPEGKLFF.

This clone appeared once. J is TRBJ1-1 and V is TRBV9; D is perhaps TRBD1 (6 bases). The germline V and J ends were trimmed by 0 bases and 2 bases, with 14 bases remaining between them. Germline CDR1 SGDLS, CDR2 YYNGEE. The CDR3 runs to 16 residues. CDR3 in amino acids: CASSVVGAAPNTEAFF. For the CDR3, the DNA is TGTGCCAGCAGCGTAGTGGGGGCGGCTCCAAACACTGAAGCTTTCTTT. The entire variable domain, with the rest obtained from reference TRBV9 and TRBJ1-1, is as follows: DSGVTQTPKHLITATGQRVTLRCSPRSGDLSVYWYQQSLDQGLQFLIQYYNGEERAKGNILERFSAQQFPDLHSELNLSSLELGDSALYFCASSVVGAAPNTEAFFGQGTRLTVV.